This T cell receptor (beta chain) was documented in a study of T cell repertoires in cytomegalovirus infection (dated by TCRdb to the late 2010s). Study-wide context: Peptide stimulations targeted recently identified HLA-C-restricted CMV epitopes, whose presentation resists viral immunomodulation, together with well-studied HLA-B-restricted epitopes. The HLA type of each donor mattered for the analysis, because public TCR beta signatures pointed to carriage of CMV infection along with the matching HLA type.

The paper as a whole reports these results and caveats: In both this cohort and an independent cohort of 352 donors, the cumulative frequency of public TCR beta family members distinguished carriers of CMV infection plus the relevant HLA type. The ex vivo response was dominated by HLA-C-restricted CMV-specific TCR beta clonotypes, which also provided the single most frequent clonotype in two of eight donors.

The CDR1 and CDR2 encoded by the germline V gene are WSHSY and SAAADI. V lost 6 bases and J lost 6 bases; the stretch between them is 15 bases long. The CDR3 starts with the cysteine, ends with the phenylalanine, and has 14 residues. Here the CDR3 DNA is all that survives: 42 bases in frame from base 1. A note on this clonotype: Its antigen is not yet known. No base-level quality is on record; no much larger clone is a single base apart.

The sample's treatment or condition, from its label and the paper: in vitro stimulation with specific CMV peptide epitopes to enrich CMV-specific T cells. TCRdb records Illumina HiSeq 1500 as the sequencer. TCRdb reprocessed the public reads (quality trimming at Q25 with fastp, clone calling with MiXCR) and kept in-frame beta chains. Each CDR3 protein gets just one entry, which takes the most common genes and DNA from the rows behind it. Within this sample are a few hundred thousand distinct CDR3 sequences, with 25% to 30% of them counted one time only. The leading ten clones occupy 20% of the sample.

The input for sequencing was cultured PBMCs, taken from culture after CMV antigen stimulation. The V and J genes are TRBV10-2 and TRBJ2-1, with the D gene not clear enough to name. The clonotype comes from a human donor in good health (CMV status not recorded). Some clones in this sample may be carry-over from other donors' samples. The nucleotide sequence is given as TGCGCCAGCAGACAGCTACTGGCTTTCAATGAGCAGTTCTTC. Translated, this is CASRQLLAFNEQFF.